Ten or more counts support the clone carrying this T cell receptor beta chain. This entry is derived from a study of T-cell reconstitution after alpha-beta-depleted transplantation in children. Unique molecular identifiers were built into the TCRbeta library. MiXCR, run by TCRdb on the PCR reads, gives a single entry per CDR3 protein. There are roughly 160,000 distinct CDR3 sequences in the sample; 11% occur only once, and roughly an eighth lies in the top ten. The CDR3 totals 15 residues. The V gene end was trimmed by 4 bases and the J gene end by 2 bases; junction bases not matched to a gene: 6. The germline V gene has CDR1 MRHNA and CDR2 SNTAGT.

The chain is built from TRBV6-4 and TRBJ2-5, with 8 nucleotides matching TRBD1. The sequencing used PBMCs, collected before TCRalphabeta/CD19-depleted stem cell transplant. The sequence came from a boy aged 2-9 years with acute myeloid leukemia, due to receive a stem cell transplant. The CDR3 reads CASSASGGGQETQYF. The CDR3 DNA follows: TGTGCCAGCAGTGCTTCAGGGGGCGGTCAAGAGACCCAGTACTTC.